The sequence of this TCR beta chain was determined in a study of T cell changes during pregnancy in multiple sclerosis. The repertoire was sequenced with immunoSEQ multiplex PCR; TCRdb's copy has only in-frame clones and lacks some. The table has about 22,000 clones, around 87% seen once. Trimming cost V 4 bases and J 4 bases; bases outside gene matches: 11. Per the germline V gene, CDR1 is SGHDT and CDR2 is YYEEEE. The CDR3 spans 16 residues. The chain links TRBV5-6 to TRBJ1-1; 9 nucleotides match TRBD1. The TCR comes from a female donor in good health, enrolled as a control in a pregnancy study. This sample comprised CD4+ T cells from peripheral blood mononuclear cells, obtained in the second trimester of pregnancy. The CDR3 loop is CASSENRGLLSTEAFF. CDR3 nucleotides: TGTGCCAGCAGCGAGAACAGGGGGCTTCTCTCCACTGAAGCTTTCTTT.